Each of the 16 T cell receptor beta chains below was sequenced from the same sample in a study of cytomegalovirus exposure and HLA in healthy donors. The PCR employed 60 Vbeta primers together with 13 Jbeta primers. Generated by immunoSEQ multiplex PCR, the TCRdb table keeps only in-frame clones and is missing some. The table records just over 80,000 clones, around 76% of them present only once. Material for sequencing was PBMCs. The receptors here all came from a man aged 18 to 35 in good health and CMV-seropositive.

This clone has a single count. This chain joins TRBV7-8 and TRBJ2-7, with 10 bases lining up with TRBD2. CDR3 size: 15 residues. Germline lookup yields CDR1 SGHVS and CDR2 FQNEAQ. Germline trimming cut 5 bases from V and 6 bases from J; bases unmatched to any gene: 10. The CDR3 sequence is CASSLVSGRVREQYF. CDR3 DNA: TGTGCCAGCAGCCTAGTAAGCGGGAGGGTACGCGAGCAGTACTTC. Full variable domain (rest looked up from reference TRBV7-8 and TRBJ2-7): GAGVSQSPRYKVAKRGQDVALRCDPISGHVSLFWYQQALGQGPEFLTYFQNEAQLDKSGLPSDRFFAERPEGSVSTLKIQRTQQEDSAVYLCASSLVSGRVREQYFGPGTRLTVT.

V usage is TRBV19 and J usage is TRBJ1-1; unclear D gene. This CDR3 comprises 12 residues. CDR1 is LNHDA, CDR2 SQIVND, per germline (reference sequence). Trimming shortened V by 9 bases and J by 4 bases, and 12 bases separated the two germline ends. As DNA, the CDR3 is TGTGCCAGCCAAAGGTCGGGCACTGAAGCTTTCTTT. Translated: CASQRSGTEAFF. Together with reference TRBV19 and TRBJ1-1, the CDR3 gives the full variable domain: DGGITQSPKYLFRKEGQNVTLSCEQNLNHDAMYWYRQDPGQGLRLIYYSQIVNDFQKGDIAEGYSVSREKKESFPLTVTSAQKNPTAFYLCASQRSGTEAFFGQGTRLTVV.

This clone occurred a few times. The chain links TRBV6-6 to TRBJ2-3; no firm D call. The germline V and J ends were trimmed by 0 bases and 6 bases, with 4 bases remaining between them. The CDR3 is 12 residues long. Germline CDR1 reads MNHNY; CDR2 reads SVGAGI (reference sequence). In DNA, the CDR3 is TGTGCCAGCAGTTACTCAGAGGATACGCAGTATTTT. Protein: CASSYSEDTQYF.

The V and J genes are TRBV6-1 and TRBJ2-1; TRBD1 might be the D (5 bases). The CDR3 sequence is 14 residues long. Germline CDR1 and CDR2: MNHNS and SASEGT. The germline V and J ends were trimmed by 4 bases and 6 bases, with 13 bases remaining between them. CDR3 nucleotides: TGTGCCAGCAGTGCCGGTCCCCAGGGCAATGAGCAGTTCTTC. This gives the protein CASSAGPQGNEQFF.

The J gene is TRBJ2-1, the V gene TRBV9; 10 nucleotides align to TRBD2. CDR3 size: 13 residues. The germline V gene encodes CDR1 SGDLS and CDR2 YYNGEE. The ends lost 4 bases at V and 13 bases at J; junction bases unmatched: 8. The CDR3 coding sequence is TGTGCCAGCAGCCAACCGGGACTAGCGCTTCAGTTCTTC. Residues: CASSQPGLALQFF.

This clone was detected once. This chain links TRBV6-5 with TRBJ1-2; tentatively, D is TRBD1 (5 bases). The germline V gene encodes CDR1 MNHEY and CDR2 SVGAGI. V was trimmed by 1 base and J by 7 bases, leaving 10 bases between them. The CDR3 spans 13 residues. CDR3 residues: CASSYYQGGGYTF. In DNA, the CDR3 is TGTGCCAGCAGTTACTACCAGGGAGGTGGCTACACCTTC.

V and J are TRBV2 and TRBJ1-5, with D uncertain. Germline V lookup: CDR1 SNHLY, CDR2 FYNNEI. Trimming removed 3 bases from V and 6 bases from J, with 9 bases in between. The CDR3 length is 13 residues. CDR3 sequence (DNA): TGTGCCAGCAGTGATAGAGAGCGTCAGCCCCAGCATTTT. Translated, it gives CASSDRERQPQHF.

The chain carries TRBV13 and TRBJ2-7; perhaps TRBD2 as D (5 bases). Germline V gives CDR1 PRHDT, CDR2 FYEKMQ (reference sequence). The CDR3 spans 13 residues. The V and J ends lost 2 bases and 2 bases respectively, with 7 bases between them. The CDR3 protein is CASSLRLTYEQYF. CDR3 in DNA: TGTGCCAGCAGCTTACGACTAACCTACGAGCAGTACTTC.

The J gene is TRBJ2-7, the V gene TRBV7-8, with D hard to call. The germline V gene has CDR1 SGHVS and CDR2 FQNEAQ. The CDR3 is 18 amino acids. V was shortened by 4 bases and J by 3 bases, with 25 bases between the two germline ends. CDR3 sequence reads: CASSYPPWVPRKNYEQYF. The CDR3, as DNA: TGTGCCAGCAGCTATCCCCCATGGGTTCCGAGGAAAAACTACGAGCAGTACTTC.

The rearrangement joins TRBV28 to TRBJ1-1; tentatively, D is TRBD1 (6 bases). CDR3 length: 11 amino acids. The germline V and J ends were trimmed by 4 bases and 10 bases, with 10 bases remaining between them. Germline V gene lookup returns CDR1 MDHEN and CDR2 SYDVKM. CDR3 in DNA: TGTGCCAGCAGTTGGGACACCCGAGCTTTCTTT. It translates to CASSWDTRAFF.

The V and J genes are TRBV28 and TRBJ1-2; D perhaps matches TRBD1 (6 bases). CDR3 length equals 12 residues. The V gene's germline CDR1 is MDHEN and CDR2 SYDVKM. The V and J ends lost 4 bases and 9 bases respectively, with 12 bases between them. The CDR3 sequence: CASSSGRGSYTF. CDR3 DNA: TGTGCCAGCAGTTCTGGCAGGGGAAGCTACACCTTC.

The chain couples TRBV9 to TRBJ1-2, with 11 positions matching TRBD1. CDR3 length: 14 residues. In germline, CDR1 is SGDLS, CDR2 YYNGEE. V gave up 1 base and J gave up 7 bases; unmatched junction bases: 3. CDR3 sequence (DNA): TGTGCCAGCAGCGTACTGGGACAGGGGGTTGGCTACACCTTC. Its translation: CASSVLGQGVGYTF.

The V call is TRBV29-1, the J call TRBJ1-4; a weak D match, TRBD1 (5 bases). V lost 2 bases to trimming and J lost 4 bases, with 8 bases between them. Germline CDR1 reads SQVTM; CDR2 reads ANQGSEA. The CDR3 runs to 13 residues. The CDR3 reads CSVESRVNEKLFF. CDR3 DNA sequence: TGCAGCGTTGAAAGCAGGGTTAATGAAAAACTGTTTTTT.

This rearrangement joins TRBV29-1 to TRBJ2-1; D uncertain. Germline V CDR1 and CDR2: SQVTM, ANQGSEA. Trimming shortened V by 3 bases and J by 0 bases, and 12 bases separated the two germline ends. This CDR3 region has 15 residues. The CDR3: CSVDGSPSSYNEQFF. As DNA, the CDR3 is TGCAGCGTTGATGGCTCCCCTAGCTCCTACAATGAGCAGTTCTTC.

The count of this clone is one. CDR3 sequence: CASRPPPQTGKAKETQYF. CDR3 sequence (DNA): TGTGCCAGCAGACCACCTCCACAGACGGGAAAAGCCAAAGAGACCCAGTACTTC. The genes are TRBV28 and TRBJ2-5; a weak D match, TRBD2 (5 bases). The CDR3 consists of 18 residues. The V and J ends lost 6 bases and 3 bases respectively, with 26 bases between them. From germline, CDR1 is MDHEN and CDR2 SYDVKM.

This rearrangement joins TRBV18 to TRBJ1-1; a possible D gene is TRBD1 (5 bases). Germline CDR1 reads KGHSH; CDR2 reads LQKENI. This CDR3 contains 14 residues. V lost 2 bases, J lost 1 base, and 8 bases lay in between. For the CDR3, the DNA is TGTGCCAGCTCACCAGAACAGGAGAACACTGAAGCTTTCTTT. Its translation is CASSPEQENTEAFF.